A selection of T cell receptor beta chains follows, all from one sample in a study of graft-versus-host responses after intestinal transplantation. Their cognate antigens are unknown. The method was immunoSEQ multiplex PCR; TCRdb's version includes in-frame clones alone and lacks a portion of them. Found here are roughly 100,000 clones, 90% to 95% of them singletons; the top ten hold roughly 0.2%. Sequenced here: unstimulated CD4+ T cells sorted from spleen or lymph node cells, sampled before transplant. The receptors here all came from a human donor who was the organ donor for an intestinal transplant. CDR3s include the opening cysteine and the closing phenylalanine or tryptophan. A D gene is named only where the DNA matches it firmly. A clone size is listed for some rows: how often the clone was seen (once, few, many), or a class if it is expanded.

V	D	J	size	DNA	CDR3
TRBV5-4	TRBD1	TRBJ2-5	NA	TGTGCCAGCAGCTTGGCCAGGGGGCGGGAGACCCAGTACTTC	CASSLARGRETQYF
TRBV19	NA	TRBJ1-5	few	TGTGCCACAGGTGTGAATCAGCCCCAGCATTTT	CATGVNQPQHF
TRBV11-1	NA	TRBJ2-7	NA	TGTGCCAGCAGCTGGGGGGTAATCGGGGAGGCCGTCTCCTACGAGCAGTACTTC	CASSWGVIGEAVSYEQYF
TRBV5-1	NA	TRBJ1-2	NA	TGCGCCAGCAGCTTGGATGGGAGGGGTCGCGGCTACACCTTC	CASSLDGRGRGYTF
TRBV7-9	NA	TRBJ1-5	NA	TGTGCCAGCAGCTTAGACGGGAATCAGCCCCAGCATTTT	CASSLDGNQPQHF
TRBV5-6	TRBD2	TRBJ2-3	NA	TGTGCCGCCCTCGGGGGGTCAACGCAGTATTTT	CAALGGSTQYF
TRBV5-5	NA	TRBJ2-3	NA	TGTGCCAGCAGCTTAGACGGGGAAAGCACAGATACGCAGTATTTT	CASSLDGESTDTQYF
TRBV18	NA	TRBJ2-1	NA	TGTGCCAGCTCATCGGCGATAACCCCGGGGAATGAGCAGTTCTTC	CASSSAITPGNEQFF
TRBV5-1	TRBD2	TRBJ2-3	NA	TGCGCCAGCAGCTTGAGGACTAGCGGGGCCAGCACAGATACGCAGTATTTT	CASSLRTSGASTDTQYF
TRBV7-3	NA	TRBJ2-6	NA	TGTGCCAGCAGCCCGACTGACGGTCACTCTGGGGCCAACGTCCTGACTTTC	CASSPTDGHSGANVLTF
TRBV6-5	NA	TRBJ1-2	once	TGTGCCAGCAGTTACTTAAATGCTAACTATGGCTACACCTTC	CASSYLNANYGYTF
TRBV7-9	NA	TRBJ1-2	NA	TGTGCCAGCAGCTTAGGGCAGGGGAACTATGGCTACACCTTC	CASSLGQGNYGYTF
TRBV7-9	NA	TRBJ2-1	once	TGTGCCAGCAGCTTAGGCCGGGTCTATGCGCAGTTCTTC	CASSLGRVYAQFF
TRBV10-3	NA	TRBJ1-2	NA	TGTGCCATCAGTGAGTTTAAGAGAAAGATAGCTAACTATGGCTACACCTTC	CAISEFKRKIANYGYTF
TRBV18	NA	TRBJ2-5	NA	TGTGCCAGCTCACCAGCTAGTAGGGAGACCCAGTACTTC	CASSPASRETQYF
TRBV19	NA	TRBJ1-5	few	TGTGCCAGTAGTCCTCGTGGACAGCCGCCCCAGCATTTT	CASSPRGQPPQHF
TRBV19	TRBD1	TRBJ1-2	few	TGTGCCAGTAGTCGAGGGGACAGGTACTATGGCTACACCTTC	CASSRGDRYYGYTF
TRBV19	TRBD2	TRBJ2-3	NA	TGTGCCAGTAGTCCGGGACTAGCGGACACAGATACGCAGTATTTT	CASSPGLADTDTQYF
TRBV4-1	NA	TRBJ1-2	NA	TGCGCCAGCAGCCCAAGACTTCGGGTTAACTATGGCTACACCTTC	CASSPRLRVNYGYTF
TRBV11-2	TRBD2	TRBJ2-3	NA	TGTGCCAGCAGCTCCGGGGGGACAGATACGCAGTATTTT	CASSSGGTDTQYF
TRBV29-1	NA	TRBJ2-3	NA	TGCAGCGTCCGCCAAGGGCTAACGGGGGCAGATACGCAGTATTTT	CSVRQGLTGADTQYF
TRBV6-5	NA	TRBJ1-4	NA	TGTGCCAGCAGCCGAGGGGGGGTAGAAAAACTGTTTTTT	CASSRGGVEKLFF
TRBV6-5	NA	TRBJ2-3	NA	TGTGCCAGCAGTTGGCGGGGTACGCAGTATTTT	CASSWRGTQYF
TRBV5-4	TRBD2	TRBJ2-5	NA	TGTGCCAGCAGCCCGCCACCCACTAGCGGGGGGATGGAGACCCAGTACTTC	CASSPPPTSGGMETQYF
TRBV9	TRBD1	TRBJ1-5	NA	TGTGCCAGCAGCCGGGGACAGGCCTTCAATCAGCCCCAGCATTTT	CASSRGQAFNQPQHF
TRBV7-2	NA	TRBJ1-2	NA	TGTGCCAGCAGCTTAGAGCGAGTCTATGGCTACACCTTC	CASSLERVYGYTF
TRBV4-2	TRBD2	TRBJ2-1	NA	TGTGCCAGCAGCCCCACTCGCGGGGGGCCTCAAGGGGAGCAGTTCTTC	CASSPTRGGPQGEQFF
TRBV19	NA	TRBJ1-6	NA	TGTGCCAGTAGTAAGGGGAATTCACCCCTCCACTTT	CASSKGNSPLHF
TRBV11-2	NA	TRBJ2-3	NA	TGTGCCAGCAGCTTAGTGGCCAGTATAACAGATACGCAGTATTTT	CASSLVASITDTQYF
TRBV5-1	NA	TRBJ1-1	NA	TGCGCCAGCAGCTTGCCGACAGTAGCATCTAACACTGAAGCTTTCTTT	CASSLPTVASNTEAFF
TRBV10-3	TRBD2	TRBJ2-5	NA	TGTGCCATCAGCCCGGGGGGCGGGGGGCAAGAGACCCAGTACTTC	CAISPGGGGQETQYF
TRBV29-1	TRBD1	TRBJ1-2	NA	TGCAGCGTGCAAACAGACAGGGATAACTATGGCTACACCTTC	CSVQTDRDNYGYTF
TRBV15	NA	TRBJ2-5	NA	TGTGCCACCAGCAGATCTAAAAGTGGGTACTTC	CATSRSKSGYF
TRBV5-1	TRBD2	TRBJ2-1	NA	TGCGCCAGCAGCCCGGGAGGGAGGGCCTACAATGAGCAGTTCTTC	CASSPGGRAYNEQFF
TRBV9	NA	TRBJ2-1	NA	TGTGCCAGCAGTCTCTTGGGCGCGTTGTCCAATGAGCAGTTCTTC	CASSLLGALSNEQFF
TRBV9	NA	TRBJ1-1	NA	TGTGCCAGCAGCACACCCGACTTCACTGAAGCTTTCTTT	CASSTPDFTEAFF
TRBV4-1	NA	TRBJ2-7	NA	TGCGCCAGCAGCCAACTCGACAGTTACGAGCAGTACTTC	CASSQLDSYEQYF
TRBV30	NA	TRBJ1-2	NA	TGTGCCTGGAGCGCCCGTGGGGACTTTAACTATGGCTACACCTTC	CAWSARGDFNYGYTF
TRBV4-3	TRBD1	TRBJ2-1	NA	TGCGCCAGCAGCCCCGGGGGGACAGGGGCCTACAATGAGCAGTTCTTC	CASSPGGTGAYNEQFF
TRBV15	TRBD1	TRBJ2-3	NA	TGTGCCACCAGCAGACCGGGACAGGGGGTAGATACGCAGTATTTT	CATSRPGQGVDTQYF
TRBV4-1	TRBD1	TRBJ1-4	few	TGCGCCAGCAGCCAAGTGCCAGGGACAGGGGTGGCTAATGAAAAACTGTTTTTT	CASSQVPGTGVANEKLFF
TRBV5-4	NA	TRBJ2-7	NA	TGTGCCAGCAGCTTGGATCCCCCGAGGTTCGCGTACGAGCAGTACTTC	CASSLDPPRFAYEQYF
TRBV5-6	TRBD1	TRBJ2-7	NA	TGTGCCAGCAGCACGCCCATTAAGGGACAGGGGGTCTCCTACGAGCAGTACTTC	CASSTPIKGQGVSYEQYF
TRBV4-1	TRBD2	TRBJ2-5	NA	TGCGCCAGCAGCCCGGGATGGCGGGGGGTGGGGGAGACCCAGTACTTC	CASSPGWRGVGETQYF
TRBV5-3	TRBD1	TRBJ2-7	NA	TGTGCCAGAAGCCTGGGACAGAACTACGAGCAGTACTTC	CARSLGQNYEQYF
TRBV5-1	NA	TRBJ1-4	NA	TGCGCCAGCAGCTTGGTTGACGTGCGGGGGAGAACTAATGAAAAACTGTTTTTT	CASSLVDVRGRTNEKLFF
TRBV11-2	NA	TRBJ2-3	once	TGTGCCAGCAGCTTAGGGTTCGGGCGCGGGGGCACAGATACGCAGTATTTT	CASSLGFGRGGTDTQYF
TRBV6-1	NA	TRBJ2-7	NA	TGTGCCAGCAGTGTCCACCTCAGGGAAAGGTGGTCCTACGAGCAGTACTTC	CASSVHLRERWSYEQYF
TRBV27	NA	TRBJ2-2	NA	TGTGCCAGCAGTCATAGCGGCACCGGGGAGCTGTTTTTT	CASSHSGTGELFF
TRBV4-2	TRBD2	TRBJ2-7	NA	TGTGCCAGCAGCCAAGATAGATCTAGCGGGGGGCCTTCTTACGAGCAGTACTTC	CASSQDRSSGGPSYEQYF